This T cell receptor beta chain was sequenced during a study of T cell responses to AZD1222 COVID-19 vaccine. Overall study results and limits: Clonal diversity was possibly underestimated, and the donors were mostly white British, with more females. Along spike, vaccine-associated CD4 TCRs were found throughout, with dominance at 160-218 and 743-854. Nearly half of unique spike-specific TCRs reportedly avoided B.1.351 and B.1.1.7 mutated regions. Only 5 or 6 individuals given AZD1222 were seropositive at baseline.

The data were produced by immunoSEQ multiplex PCR, yet TCRdb's version contains in-frame clones alone and is incomplete. Of 85,000 to 90,000 clones detected, over 85% appear once; the ten largest clones hold about 3%. This CDR3 is built from 13 residues. Trimming stripped 5 bases from V and 4 bases from J, with 11 bases between. CDR1 is MNHEY, CDR2 SVGAGI, per germline. Worth noting for this clone: Antigen specificity is unknown.

The sequence was collected from an adult in good health. V gene TRBV6-5 combines with J gene TRBJ1-1, with D possibly TRBD1 on 6 matching bases. The input for sequencing was peripheral blood, taken on day 0 of AZD1222 vaccination. CDR3 nucleotide sequence: TGTGCCAGCAGTACAAGGGGGAGCACTGAAGCTTTCTTT. The encoded protein is CASSTRGSTEAFF.